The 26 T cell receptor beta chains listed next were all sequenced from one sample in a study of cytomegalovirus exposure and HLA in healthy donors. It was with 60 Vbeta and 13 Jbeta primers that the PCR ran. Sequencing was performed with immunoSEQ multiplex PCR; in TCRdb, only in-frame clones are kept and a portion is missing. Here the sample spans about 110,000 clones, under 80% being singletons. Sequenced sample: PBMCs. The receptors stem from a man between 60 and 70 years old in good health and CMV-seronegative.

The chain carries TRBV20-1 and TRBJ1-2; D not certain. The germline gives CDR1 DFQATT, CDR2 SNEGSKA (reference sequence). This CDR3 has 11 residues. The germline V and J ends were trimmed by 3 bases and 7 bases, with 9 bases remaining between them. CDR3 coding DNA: TGCAGTGCTAGTCTGGGAGCTGGCTACACCTTC. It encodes CSASLGAGYTF.

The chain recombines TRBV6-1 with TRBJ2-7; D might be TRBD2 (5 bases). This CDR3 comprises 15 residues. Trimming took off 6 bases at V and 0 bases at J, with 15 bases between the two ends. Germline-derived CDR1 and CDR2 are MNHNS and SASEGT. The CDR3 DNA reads TGTGCCAGCAGCTCCGGTCGGGGATACTCCTACGAGCAGTACGTC. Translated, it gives CASSSGRGYSYEQYV.

The CDR3 loop reads CASSYLGQSYEQYF. The CDR3 DNA reads TGTGCCAGCAGTTACCTAGGACAGAGCTACGAGCAGTACTTC. The chain recombines TRBV6-5 with TRBJ2-7; TRBD1 is a possible D gene (6 bases). Germline V gives CDR1 MNHEY, CDR2 SVGAGI. The CDR3 length is 14 residues. V lost 2 bases to trimming and J lost 3 bases, with 11 bases between them.

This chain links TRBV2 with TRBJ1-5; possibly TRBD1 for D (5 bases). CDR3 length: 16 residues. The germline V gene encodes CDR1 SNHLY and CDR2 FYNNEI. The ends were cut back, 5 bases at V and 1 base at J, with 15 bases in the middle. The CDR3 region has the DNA TGTGCCAGCAGTCGGGGGGGGTTGAGGAGCAATCAGCCCCAGCATTTT. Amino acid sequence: CASSRGGLRSNQPQHF.

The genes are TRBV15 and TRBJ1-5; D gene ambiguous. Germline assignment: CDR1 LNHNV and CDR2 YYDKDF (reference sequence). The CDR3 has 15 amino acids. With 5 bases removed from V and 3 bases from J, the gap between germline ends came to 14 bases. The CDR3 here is CATSFEIAPNQPQHF. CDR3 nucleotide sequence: TGTGCCACCAGCTTTGAGATCGCCCCCAATCAGCCCCAGCATTTT.

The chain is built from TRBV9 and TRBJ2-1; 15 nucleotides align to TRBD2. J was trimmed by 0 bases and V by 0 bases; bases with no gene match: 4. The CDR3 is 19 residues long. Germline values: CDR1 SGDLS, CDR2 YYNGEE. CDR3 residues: CASSVGTSGGASSYNEQFF. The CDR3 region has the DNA TGTGCCAGCAGCGTAGGGACTAGCGGGGGGGCTAGCTCCTACAATGAGCAGTTCTTC. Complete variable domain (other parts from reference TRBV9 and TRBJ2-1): DSGVTQTPKHLITATGQRVTLRCSPRSGDLSVYWYQQSLDQGLQFLIQYYNGEERAKGNILERFSAQQFPDLHSELNLSSLELGDSALYFCASSVGTSGGASSYNEQFFGPGTRLTVL.

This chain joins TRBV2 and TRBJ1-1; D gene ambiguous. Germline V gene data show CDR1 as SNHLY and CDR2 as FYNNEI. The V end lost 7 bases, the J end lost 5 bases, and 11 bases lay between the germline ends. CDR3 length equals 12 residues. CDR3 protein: CASILERTEAFF. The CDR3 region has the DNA TGTGCCAGCATATTAGAGAGGACTGAAGCTTTCTTT.

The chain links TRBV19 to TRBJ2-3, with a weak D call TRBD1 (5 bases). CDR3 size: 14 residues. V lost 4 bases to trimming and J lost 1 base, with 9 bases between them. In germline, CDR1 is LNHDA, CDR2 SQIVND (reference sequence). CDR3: CASSTGYGTDTQYF. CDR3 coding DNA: TGTGCCAGTAGTACAGGGTATGGCACAGATACGCAGTATTTT.

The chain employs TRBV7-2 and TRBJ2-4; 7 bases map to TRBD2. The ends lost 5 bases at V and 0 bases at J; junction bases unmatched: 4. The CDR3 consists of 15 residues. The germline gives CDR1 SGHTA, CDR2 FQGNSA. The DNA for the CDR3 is TGTGCCAGCAGCGGGGGGGGATCAGCCAAAAACATTCAGTACTTC. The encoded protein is CASSGGGSAKNIQYF.

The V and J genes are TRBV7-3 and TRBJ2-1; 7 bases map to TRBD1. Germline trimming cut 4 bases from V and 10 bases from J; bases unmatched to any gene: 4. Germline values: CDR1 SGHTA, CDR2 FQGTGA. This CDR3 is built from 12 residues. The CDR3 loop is CASSSDRDEQFF. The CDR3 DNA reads TGTGCCAGCAGCTCAGACAGGGACGAGCAGTTCTTC.

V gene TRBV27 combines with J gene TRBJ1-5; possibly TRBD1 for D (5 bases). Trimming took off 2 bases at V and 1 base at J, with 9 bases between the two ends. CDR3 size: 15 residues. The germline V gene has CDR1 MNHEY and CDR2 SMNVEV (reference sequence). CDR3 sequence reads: CASSLQGRSNQPQHF. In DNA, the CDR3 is TGTGCCAGCAGTTTACAGGGTAGGAGCAATCAGCCCCAGCATTTT.

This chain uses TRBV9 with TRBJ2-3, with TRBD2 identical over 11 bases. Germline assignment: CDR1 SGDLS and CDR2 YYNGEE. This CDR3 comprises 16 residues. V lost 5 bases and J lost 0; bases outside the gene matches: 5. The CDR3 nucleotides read TGTGCCAGCAGTTTAGCGGGGGGGCTTAGCACAGATACGCAGTATTTT. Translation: CASSLAGGLSTDTQYF.

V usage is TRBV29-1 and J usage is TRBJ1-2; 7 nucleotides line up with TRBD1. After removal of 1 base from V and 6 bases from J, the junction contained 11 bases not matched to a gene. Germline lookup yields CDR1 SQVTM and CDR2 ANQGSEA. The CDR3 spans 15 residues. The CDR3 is CSVEVRGRSPDGYTF. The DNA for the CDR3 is TGCAGCGTTGAAGTTAGGGGGCGCAGTCCGGATGGCTACACCTTC.

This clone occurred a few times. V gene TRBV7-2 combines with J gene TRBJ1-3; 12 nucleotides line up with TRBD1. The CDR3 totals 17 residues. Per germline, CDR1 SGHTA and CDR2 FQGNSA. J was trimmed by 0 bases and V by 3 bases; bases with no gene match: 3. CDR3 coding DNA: TGTGCCAGCAGCTTCCGGGACAGGGGGCGCTCTGGAAACACCATATATTTT. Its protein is CASSFRDRGRSGNTIYF.

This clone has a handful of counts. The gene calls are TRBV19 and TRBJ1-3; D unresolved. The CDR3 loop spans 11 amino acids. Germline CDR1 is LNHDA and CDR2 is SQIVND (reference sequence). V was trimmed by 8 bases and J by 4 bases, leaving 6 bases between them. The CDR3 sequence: CASGQGNTIYF. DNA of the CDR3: TGTGCCAGTGGCCAGGGAAACACCATATATTTT.

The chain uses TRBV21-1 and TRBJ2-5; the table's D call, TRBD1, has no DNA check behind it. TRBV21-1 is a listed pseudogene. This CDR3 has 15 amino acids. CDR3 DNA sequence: TGTGCCAGCAGCAAAGACAGTCCCCTTAAAGAGACCCAGTACTTC. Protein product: CASSKDSPLKETQYF.

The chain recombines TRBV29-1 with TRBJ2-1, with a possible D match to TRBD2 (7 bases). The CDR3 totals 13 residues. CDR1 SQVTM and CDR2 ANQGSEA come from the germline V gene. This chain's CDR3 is CGGAGNTGNEQFF. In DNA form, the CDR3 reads TGCGGGGGGGCGGGGAACACGGGAAATGAGCAGTTCTTC.

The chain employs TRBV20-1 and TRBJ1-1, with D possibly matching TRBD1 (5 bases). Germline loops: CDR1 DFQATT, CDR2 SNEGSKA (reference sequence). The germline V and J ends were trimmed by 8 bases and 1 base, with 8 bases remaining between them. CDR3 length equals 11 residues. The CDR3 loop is CSRGGNTEAFF. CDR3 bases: TGCAGTAGGGGTGGGAACACTGAAGCTTTCTTT.

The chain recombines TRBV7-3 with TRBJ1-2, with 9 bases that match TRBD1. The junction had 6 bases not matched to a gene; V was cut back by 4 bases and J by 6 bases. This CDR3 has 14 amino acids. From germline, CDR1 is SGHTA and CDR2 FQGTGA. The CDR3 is CASSSPGTGNGYTF. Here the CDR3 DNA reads TGTGCCAGCAGCTCACCCGGGACAGGGAATGGCTACACCTTC.

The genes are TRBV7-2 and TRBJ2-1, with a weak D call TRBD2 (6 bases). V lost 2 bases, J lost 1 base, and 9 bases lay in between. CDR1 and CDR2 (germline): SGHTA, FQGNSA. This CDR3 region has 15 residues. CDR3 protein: CASSLNGGSYNEQFF. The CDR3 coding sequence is TGTGCCAGCAGCTTAAACGGGGGATCCTACAATGAGCAGTTCTTC.

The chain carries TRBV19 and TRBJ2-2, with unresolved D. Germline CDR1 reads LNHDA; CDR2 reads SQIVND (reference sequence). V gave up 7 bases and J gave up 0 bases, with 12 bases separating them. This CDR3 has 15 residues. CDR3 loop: CASKRFVANTGELFF. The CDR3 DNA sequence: TGTGCCAGTAAGAGGTTTGTCGCGAACACCGGGGAGCTGTTTTTT.

The CDR3 sequence is CASSREVGLRGTEAFF. The CDR3 nucleotides are TGTGCCAGCAGCCGAGAAGTGGGACTCCGAGGGACTGAAGCTTTCTTT. The V and J genes are TRBV5-6 and TRBJ1-1; tentative D call: TRBD1 (5 bases). V dropped 4 bases and J dropped 5 bases, with 21 bases sitting between them. This CDR3 is built from 16 residues. Germline V gives CDR1 SGHDT, CDR2 YYEEEE.

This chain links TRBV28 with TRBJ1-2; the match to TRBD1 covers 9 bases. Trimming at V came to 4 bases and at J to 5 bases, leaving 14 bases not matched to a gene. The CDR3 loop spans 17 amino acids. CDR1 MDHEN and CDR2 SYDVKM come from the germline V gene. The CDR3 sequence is CASSSLLGQGQGYGYTF. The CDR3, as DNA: TGTGCCAGCAGTTCTCTCCTGGGACAGGGACAAGGATATGGCTACACCTTC.

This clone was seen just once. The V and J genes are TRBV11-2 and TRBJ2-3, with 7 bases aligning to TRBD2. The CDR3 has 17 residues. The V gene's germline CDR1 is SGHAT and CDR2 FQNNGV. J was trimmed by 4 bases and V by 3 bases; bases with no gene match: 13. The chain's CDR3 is CASSFSPPSGGPDTQYF. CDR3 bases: TGTGCCAGCAGCTTCTCCCCCCCGTCGGGAGGACCAGATACGCAGTATTTT. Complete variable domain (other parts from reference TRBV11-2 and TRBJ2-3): EAGVAQSPRYKIIEKRQSVAFWCNPISGHATLYWYQQILGQGPKLLIQFQNNGVVDDSQLPKDRFSAERLKGVDSTLKIQPAKLEDSAVYLCASSFSPPSGGPDTQYFGPGTRLTVL.

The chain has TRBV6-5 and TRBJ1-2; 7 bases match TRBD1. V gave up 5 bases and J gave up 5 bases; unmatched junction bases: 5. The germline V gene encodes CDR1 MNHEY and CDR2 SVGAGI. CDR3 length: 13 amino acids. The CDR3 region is CASSPTGVYGYTF. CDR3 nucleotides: TGTGCCAGCAGTCCTACAGGGGTGTATGGCTACACCTTC.

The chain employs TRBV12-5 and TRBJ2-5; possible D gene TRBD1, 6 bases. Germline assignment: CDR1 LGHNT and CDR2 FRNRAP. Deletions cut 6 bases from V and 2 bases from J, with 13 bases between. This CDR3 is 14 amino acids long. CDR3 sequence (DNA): TGTGCTAGTGGGTCCGGACAGTATCAAGAGACCCAGTACTTC. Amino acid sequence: CASGSGQYQETQYF.